The clone carrying this T cell receptor beta chain was counted a few times. The data are from a study of T-cell reconstitution after alpha-beta-depleted transplantation in children. Unique molecular identifiers were incorporated into the prepared TCRbeta library. One entry per CDR3 protein results from TCRdb running MiXCR on the PCR reads. In the table there are 420,000 or so distinct CDR3 sequences, roughly 10% of which are singletons. This specimen consisted of PBMCs from the stem cell graft donor, obtained from the stem cell graft. The sequence derives from a human donor who donated a stem cell graft to a child with acute myeloid leukemia.

The CDR3 region has the DNA TGCGCCAGCAGCCTGAACAGGGTTGGAGAAAAACTGTTTTTT. This codes for CASSLNRVGEKLFF. The gene calls are TRBV5-1 and TRBJ1-4; weak D call: TRBD1 (6 bases). V lost 4 bases and J lost 8, with 15 bases in between. Per the germline V gene, CDR1 is SGHRS and CDR2 is YFSETQ. The CDR3 consists of 14 residues.